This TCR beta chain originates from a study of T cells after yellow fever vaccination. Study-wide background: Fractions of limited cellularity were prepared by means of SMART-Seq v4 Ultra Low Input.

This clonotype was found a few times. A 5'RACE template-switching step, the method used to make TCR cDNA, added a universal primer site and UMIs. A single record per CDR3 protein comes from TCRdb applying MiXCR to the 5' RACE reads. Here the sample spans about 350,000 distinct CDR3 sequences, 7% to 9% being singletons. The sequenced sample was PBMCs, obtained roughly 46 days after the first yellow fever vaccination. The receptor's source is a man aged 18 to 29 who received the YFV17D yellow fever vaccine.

CDR3 DNA sequence: TGTGCCAGCAGCCCCCGGGACAGGGGCCCTGAAGCTTTCTTT. Encoded protein: CASSPRDRGPEAFF. V usage is TRBV5-4 and J usage is TRBJ1-1; TRBD1 matches at 10 bases. Germline-derived CDR1 and CDR2 are SGHNT and YYREEE (reference sequence). This CDR3 has 14 amino acids. With 4 bases clipped from V and 6 bases from J, the junction kept 6 bases outside the gene matches.